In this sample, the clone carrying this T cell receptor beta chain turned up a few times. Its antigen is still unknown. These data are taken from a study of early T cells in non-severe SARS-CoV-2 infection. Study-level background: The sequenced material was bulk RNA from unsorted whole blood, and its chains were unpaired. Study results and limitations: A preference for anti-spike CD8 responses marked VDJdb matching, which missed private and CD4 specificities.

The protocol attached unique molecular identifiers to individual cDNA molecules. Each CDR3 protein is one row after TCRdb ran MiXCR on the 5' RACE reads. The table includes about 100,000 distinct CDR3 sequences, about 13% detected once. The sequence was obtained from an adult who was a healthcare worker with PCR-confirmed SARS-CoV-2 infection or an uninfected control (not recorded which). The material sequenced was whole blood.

In DNA form, the CDR3 reads TGTGCCACCAGCGAGGGACTAGCGTTTTACGAGCAGTACTTC. Translated: CATSEGLAFYEQYF. V and J are TRBV15 and TRBJ2-7, with 10 bases lining up with TRBD2. CDR3 length: 14 residues. Per germline, CDR1 LNHNV and CDR2 YYDKDF (reference sequence). V shed 5 bases, J shed 4 bases, and the junction held 5 bases outside the gene matches. Full variable domain (rest looked up from reference TRBV15 and TRBJ2-7): DAMVIQNPRYQVTQFGKPVTLSCSQTLNHNVMYWYQQKSSQAPKLLFHYYDKDFNNEADTPDNFQSRRPNTSFCFLDIRSPGLGDTAMYLCATSEGLAFYEQYFGPGTRLTVT.